This T cell receptor (beta chain) comes out of a study of T cell responses to AZD1222 COVID-19 vaccine. Whole-study results and caveats: Females made up more of the donors, who were largely white British, and clonal diversity may have come out too low. The breadth and depth of Spike-specific TCRs increased once two AZD1222 doses had been given.

Second doses at about 4 or about 12 weeks were pooled. Data came from immunoSEQ multiplex PCR; TCRdb stores just in-frame clones and leaves some out. The sample carries 100,000 to 150,000 clones, 86% recorded once. Germline V lookup: CDR1 KGHSH, CDR2 LQKENI. The trim removed 1 base at V and 12 bases at J, leaving 8 bases unmatched. The length of the CDR3 is 14 residues. With regard to this clone: As yet, its antigen is unknown.

The input for sequencing was peripheral blood, taken 28 days after the second AZD1222 dose. The clonotype originates from an adult who received the AZD1222 COVID-19 vaccine. V is TRBV18 and J is TRBJ2-3; 9 bases line up with TRBD2. CDR3: CASSPRTSEAFQYF. CDR3 nucleotides: TGTGCCAGCTCACCACGGACTAGCGAGGCTTTTCAGTATTTT.